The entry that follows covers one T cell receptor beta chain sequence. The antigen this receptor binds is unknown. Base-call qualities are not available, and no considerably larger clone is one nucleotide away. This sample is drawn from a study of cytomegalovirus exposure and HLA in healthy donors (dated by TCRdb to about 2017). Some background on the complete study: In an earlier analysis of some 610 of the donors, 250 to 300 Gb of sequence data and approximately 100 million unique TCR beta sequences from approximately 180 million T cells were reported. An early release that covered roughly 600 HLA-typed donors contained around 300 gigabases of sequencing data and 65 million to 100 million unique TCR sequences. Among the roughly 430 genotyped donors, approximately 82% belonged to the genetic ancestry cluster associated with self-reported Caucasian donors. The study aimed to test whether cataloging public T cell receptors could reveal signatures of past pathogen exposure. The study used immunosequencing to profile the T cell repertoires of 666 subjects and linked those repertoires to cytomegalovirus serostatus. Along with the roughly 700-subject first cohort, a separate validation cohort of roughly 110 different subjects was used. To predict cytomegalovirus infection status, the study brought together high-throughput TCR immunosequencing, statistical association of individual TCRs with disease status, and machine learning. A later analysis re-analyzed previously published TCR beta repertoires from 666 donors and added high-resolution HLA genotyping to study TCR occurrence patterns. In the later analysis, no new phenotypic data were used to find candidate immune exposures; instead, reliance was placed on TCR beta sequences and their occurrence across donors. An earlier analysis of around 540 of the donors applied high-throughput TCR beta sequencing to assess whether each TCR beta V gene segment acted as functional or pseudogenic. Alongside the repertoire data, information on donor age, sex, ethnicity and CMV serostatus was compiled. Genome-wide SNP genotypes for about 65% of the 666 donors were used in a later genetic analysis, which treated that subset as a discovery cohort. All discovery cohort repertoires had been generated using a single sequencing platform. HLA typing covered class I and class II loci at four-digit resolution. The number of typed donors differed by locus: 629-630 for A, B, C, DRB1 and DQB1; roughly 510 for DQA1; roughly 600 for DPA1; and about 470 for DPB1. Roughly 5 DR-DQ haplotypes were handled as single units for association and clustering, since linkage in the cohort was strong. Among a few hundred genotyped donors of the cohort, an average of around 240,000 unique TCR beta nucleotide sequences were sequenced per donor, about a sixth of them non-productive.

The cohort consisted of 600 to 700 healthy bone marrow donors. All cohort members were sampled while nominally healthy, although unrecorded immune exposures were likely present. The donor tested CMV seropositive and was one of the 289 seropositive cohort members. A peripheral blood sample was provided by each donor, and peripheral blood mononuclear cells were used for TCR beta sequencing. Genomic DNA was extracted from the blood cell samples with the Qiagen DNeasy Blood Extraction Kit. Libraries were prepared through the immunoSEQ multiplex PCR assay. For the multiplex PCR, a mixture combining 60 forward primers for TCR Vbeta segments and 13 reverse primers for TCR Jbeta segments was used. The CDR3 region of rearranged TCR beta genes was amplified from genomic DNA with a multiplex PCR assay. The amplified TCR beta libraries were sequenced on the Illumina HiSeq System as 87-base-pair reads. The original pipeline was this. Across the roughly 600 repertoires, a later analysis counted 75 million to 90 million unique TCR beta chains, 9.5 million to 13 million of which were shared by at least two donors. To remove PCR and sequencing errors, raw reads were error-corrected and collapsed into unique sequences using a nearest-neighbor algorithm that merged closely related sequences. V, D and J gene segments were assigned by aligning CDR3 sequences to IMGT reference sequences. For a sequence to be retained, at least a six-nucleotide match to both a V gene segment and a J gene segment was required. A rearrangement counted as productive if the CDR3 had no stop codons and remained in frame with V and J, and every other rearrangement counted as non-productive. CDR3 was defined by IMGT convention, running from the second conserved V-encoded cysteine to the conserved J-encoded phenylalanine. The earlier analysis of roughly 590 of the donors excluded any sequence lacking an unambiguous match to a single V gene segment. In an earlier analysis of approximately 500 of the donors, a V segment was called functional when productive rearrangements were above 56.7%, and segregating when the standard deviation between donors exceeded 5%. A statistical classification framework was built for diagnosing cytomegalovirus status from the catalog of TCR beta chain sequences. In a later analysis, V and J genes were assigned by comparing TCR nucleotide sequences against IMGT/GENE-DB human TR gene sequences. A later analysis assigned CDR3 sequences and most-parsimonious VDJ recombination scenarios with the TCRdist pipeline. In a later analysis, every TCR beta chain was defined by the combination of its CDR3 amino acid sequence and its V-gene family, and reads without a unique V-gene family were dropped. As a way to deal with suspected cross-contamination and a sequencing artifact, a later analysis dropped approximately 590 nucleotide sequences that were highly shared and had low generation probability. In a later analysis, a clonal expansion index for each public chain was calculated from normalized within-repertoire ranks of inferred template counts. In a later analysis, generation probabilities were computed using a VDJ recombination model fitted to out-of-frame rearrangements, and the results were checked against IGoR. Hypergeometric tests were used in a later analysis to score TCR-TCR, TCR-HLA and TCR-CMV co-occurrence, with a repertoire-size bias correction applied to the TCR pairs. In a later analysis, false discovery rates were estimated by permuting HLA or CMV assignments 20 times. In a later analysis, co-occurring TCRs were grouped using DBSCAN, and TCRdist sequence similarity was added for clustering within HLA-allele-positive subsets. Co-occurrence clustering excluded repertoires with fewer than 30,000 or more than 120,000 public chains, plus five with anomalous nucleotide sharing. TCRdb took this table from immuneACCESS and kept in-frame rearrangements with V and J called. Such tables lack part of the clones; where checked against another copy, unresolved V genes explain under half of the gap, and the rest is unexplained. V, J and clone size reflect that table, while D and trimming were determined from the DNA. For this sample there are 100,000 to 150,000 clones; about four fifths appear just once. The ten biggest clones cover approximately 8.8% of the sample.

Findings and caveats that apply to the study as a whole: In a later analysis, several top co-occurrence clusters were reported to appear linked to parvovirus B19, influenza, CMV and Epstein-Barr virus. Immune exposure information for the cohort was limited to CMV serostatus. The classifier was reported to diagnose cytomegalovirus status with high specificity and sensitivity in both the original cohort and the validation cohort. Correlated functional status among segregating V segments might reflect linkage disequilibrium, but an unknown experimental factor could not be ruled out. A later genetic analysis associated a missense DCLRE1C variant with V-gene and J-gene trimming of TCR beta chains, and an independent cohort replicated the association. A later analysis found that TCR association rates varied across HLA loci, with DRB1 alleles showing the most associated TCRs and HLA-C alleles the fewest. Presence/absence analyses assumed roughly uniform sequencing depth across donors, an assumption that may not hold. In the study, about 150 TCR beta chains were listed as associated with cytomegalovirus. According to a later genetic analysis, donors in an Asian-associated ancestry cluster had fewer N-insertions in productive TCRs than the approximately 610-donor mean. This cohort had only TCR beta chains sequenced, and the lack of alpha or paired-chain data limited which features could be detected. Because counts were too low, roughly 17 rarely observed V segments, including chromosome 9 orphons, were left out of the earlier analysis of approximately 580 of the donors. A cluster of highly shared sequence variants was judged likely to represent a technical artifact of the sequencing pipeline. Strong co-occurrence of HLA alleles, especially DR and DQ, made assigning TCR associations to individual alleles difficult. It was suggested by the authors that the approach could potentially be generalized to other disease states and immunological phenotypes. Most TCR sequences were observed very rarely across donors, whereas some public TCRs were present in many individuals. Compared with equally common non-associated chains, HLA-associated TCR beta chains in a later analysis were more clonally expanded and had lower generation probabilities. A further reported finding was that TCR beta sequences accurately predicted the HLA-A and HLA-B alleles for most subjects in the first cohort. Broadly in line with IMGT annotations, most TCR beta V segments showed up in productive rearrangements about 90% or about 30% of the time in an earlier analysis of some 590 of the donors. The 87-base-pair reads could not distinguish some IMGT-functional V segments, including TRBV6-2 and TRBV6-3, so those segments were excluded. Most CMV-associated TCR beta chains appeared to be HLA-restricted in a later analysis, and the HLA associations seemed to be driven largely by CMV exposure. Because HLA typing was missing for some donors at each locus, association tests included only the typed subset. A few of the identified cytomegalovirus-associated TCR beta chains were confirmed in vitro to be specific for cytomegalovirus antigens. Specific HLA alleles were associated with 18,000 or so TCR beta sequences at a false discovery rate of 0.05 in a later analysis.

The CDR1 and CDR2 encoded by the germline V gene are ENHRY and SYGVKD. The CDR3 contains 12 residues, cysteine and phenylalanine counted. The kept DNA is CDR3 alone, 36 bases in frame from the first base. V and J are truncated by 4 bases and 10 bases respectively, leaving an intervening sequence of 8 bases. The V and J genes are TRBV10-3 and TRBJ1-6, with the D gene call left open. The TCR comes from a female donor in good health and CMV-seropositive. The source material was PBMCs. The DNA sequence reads TGTGCCATCAGTGCATCGGGATCACCCCTCCACTTT. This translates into CAISASGSPLHF.